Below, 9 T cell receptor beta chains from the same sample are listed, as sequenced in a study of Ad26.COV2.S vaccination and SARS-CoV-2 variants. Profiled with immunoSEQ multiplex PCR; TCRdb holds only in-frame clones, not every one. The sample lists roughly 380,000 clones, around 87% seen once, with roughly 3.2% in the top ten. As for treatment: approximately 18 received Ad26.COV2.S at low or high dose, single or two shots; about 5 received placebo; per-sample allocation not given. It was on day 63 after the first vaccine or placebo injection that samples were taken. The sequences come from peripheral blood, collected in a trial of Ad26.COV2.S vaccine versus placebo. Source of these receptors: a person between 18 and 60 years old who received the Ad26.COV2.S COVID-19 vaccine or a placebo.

The CDR3 nucleotides read TGTGCCAGTAGTATTGATGCAGTTTGGGATGAGCAGTTCTTC. Amino acids: CASSIDAVWDEQFF. The genes are TRBV19 and TRBJ2-1; D not resolved. The V gene lost 3 bases and the J gene lost 8 bases, with 14 bases spanning the gap. The CDR3 has 14 amino acids. Germline CDR1 LNHDA, CDR2 SQIVND (reference sequence).

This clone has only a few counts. The CDR3 here is CASSSGTDTNYGYTF. The CDR3 region has the DNA TGTGCCAGCAGCTCAGGGACAGATACTAACTATGGCTACACCTTC. The chain uses TRBV5-4 and TRBJ1-2; 7 bases agree with TRBD1. Trimming took 3 bases from V and 0 from J; bases not matched to a gene: 5. The CDR3 loop spans 15 amino acids. In germline, CDR1 is SGHNT, CDR2 YYREEE (reference sequence). Full variable domain (missing parts from reference TRBV5-4 and TRBJ1-2): ETGVTQSPTHLIKTRGQQVTLRCSSQSGHNTVSWYQQALGQGPQFIFQYYREEENGRGNFPPRFSGLQFPNYSSELNVNALELDDSALYLCASSSGTDTNYGYTFGSGTRLTVV.

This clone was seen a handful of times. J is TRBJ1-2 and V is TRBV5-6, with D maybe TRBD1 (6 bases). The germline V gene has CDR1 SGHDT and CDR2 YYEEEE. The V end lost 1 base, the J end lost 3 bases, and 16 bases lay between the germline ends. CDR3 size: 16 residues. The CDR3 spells CASSLLRQEVDYGYTF. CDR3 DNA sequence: TGTGCCAGCAGCTTGTTGAGACAGGAAGTAGACTATGGCTACACCTTC.

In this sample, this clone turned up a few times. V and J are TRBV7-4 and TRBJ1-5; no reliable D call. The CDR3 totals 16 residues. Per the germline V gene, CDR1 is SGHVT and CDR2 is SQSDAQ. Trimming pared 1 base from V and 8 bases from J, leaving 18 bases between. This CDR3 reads CASSLGTEDHIEPQHF. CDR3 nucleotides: TGTGCCAGCAGCTTAGGGACGGAGGATCATATTGAGCCCCAGCATTTT.

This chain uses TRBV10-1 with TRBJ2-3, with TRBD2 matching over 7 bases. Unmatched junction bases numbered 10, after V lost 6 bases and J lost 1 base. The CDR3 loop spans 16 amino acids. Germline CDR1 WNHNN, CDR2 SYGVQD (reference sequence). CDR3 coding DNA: TGCGCCAGCAGGGAACCGGGACTACAGGGCACAGATACGCAGTATTTT. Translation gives CASREPGLQGTDTQYF.

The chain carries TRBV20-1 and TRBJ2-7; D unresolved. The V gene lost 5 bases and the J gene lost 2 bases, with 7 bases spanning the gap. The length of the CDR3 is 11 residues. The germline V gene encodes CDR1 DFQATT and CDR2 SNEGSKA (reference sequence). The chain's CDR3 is CSARNAYEQYF. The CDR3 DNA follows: TGCAGTGCTCGGAATGCCTACGAGCAGTACTTC.

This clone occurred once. The CDR3 DNA sequence: TGTGCCAGCAGTTTCCGTGGATTTGGCACTGAAGCTTTCTTT. It codes for CASSFRGFGTEAFF. The V and J genes are TRBV27 and TRBJ1-1; D is uncertain. Germline V lookup: CDR1 MNHEY, CDR2 SMNVEV (reference sequence). Trimming left V 3 bases short and J 4 bases short, with 12 bases between. CDR3 length: 14 amino acids.

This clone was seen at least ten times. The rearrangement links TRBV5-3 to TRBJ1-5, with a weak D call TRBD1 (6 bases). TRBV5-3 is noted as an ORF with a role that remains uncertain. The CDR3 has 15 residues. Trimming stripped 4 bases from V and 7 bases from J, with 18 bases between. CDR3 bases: TGTGCCAGAAGCAGACAACCCGGGACAAACCAGCCCCAGCATTTT. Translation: CARSRQPGTNQPQHF.

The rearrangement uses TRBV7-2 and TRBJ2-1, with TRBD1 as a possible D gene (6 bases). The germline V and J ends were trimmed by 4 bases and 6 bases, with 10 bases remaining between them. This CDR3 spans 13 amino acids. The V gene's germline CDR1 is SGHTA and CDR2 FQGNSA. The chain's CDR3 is CASSWRQVNEQFF. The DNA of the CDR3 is TGTGCCAGCAGCTGGCGACAGGTCAATGAGCAGTTCTTC.